This TCR beta chain originates from a study of T cells expressing NK-cell markers. The germline V gene has CDR1 DFQATT and CDR2 SNEGSKA (reference sequence). CDR3 length equals 15 residues. TCRdb reprocessed the 5' RACE reads, with one entry per CDR3 protein and no DNA. The sample yields 160,000 or so distinct CDR3 sequences, of which the top ten take up less than 20%. The J gene is TRBJ2-1, the V gene TRBV20-1; no DNA is available, so the TRBD2 call from TCRdb remains unchecked. The clonotype comes from a woman aged 18-70 years in good health. Sequenced input: blood T cells: a sorted CD56 or NKG2C T cell subset, CD4+ or CD8+ T cells, or bulk PBMC T cells (not recorded which). CDR3: CSARDPGLANNEQFF.